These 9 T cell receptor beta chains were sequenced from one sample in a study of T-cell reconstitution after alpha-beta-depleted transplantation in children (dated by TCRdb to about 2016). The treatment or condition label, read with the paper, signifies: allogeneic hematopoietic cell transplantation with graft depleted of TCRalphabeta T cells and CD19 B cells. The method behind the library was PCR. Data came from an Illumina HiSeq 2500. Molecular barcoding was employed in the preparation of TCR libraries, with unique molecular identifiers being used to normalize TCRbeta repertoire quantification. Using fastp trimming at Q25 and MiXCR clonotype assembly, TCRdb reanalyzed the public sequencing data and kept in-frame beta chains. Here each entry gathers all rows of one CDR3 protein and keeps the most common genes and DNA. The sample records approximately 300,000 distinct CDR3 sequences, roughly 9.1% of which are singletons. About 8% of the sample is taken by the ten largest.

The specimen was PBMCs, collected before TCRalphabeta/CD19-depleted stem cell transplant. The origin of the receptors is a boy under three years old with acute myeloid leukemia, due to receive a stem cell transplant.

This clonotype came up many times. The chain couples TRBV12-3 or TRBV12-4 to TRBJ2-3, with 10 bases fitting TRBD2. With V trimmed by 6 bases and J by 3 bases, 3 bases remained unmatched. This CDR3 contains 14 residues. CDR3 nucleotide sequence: TGTGCCAGCAGGGCTAGCGGGGGTACAGATACGCAGTATTTT. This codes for CASRASGGTDTQYF.

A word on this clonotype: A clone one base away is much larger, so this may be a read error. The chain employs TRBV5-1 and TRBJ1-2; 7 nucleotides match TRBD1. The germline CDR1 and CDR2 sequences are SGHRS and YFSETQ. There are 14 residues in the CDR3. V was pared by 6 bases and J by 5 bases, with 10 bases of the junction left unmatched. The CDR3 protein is CASTAGTERYGYTF. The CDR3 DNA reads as TGCGCCAGCACGGCCGGGACAGAGAGGTATGGCTACACCTTC.

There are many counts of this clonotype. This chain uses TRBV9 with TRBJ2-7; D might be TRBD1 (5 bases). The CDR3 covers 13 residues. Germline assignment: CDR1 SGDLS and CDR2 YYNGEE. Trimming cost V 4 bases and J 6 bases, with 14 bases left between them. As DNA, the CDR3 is TGTGCCAGCAGCTCGCAGGGAACGGGCGAGCAGTACTTC. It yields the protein CASSSQGTGEQYF.

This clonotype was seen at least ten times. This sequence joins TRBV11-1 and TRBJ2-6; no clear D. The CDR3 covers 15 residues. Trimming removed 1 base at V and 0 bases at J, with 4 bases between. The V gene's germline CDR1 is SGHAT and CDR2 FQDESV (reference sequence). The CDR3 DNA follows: TGTGCCAGCAGCTTAGGGTACTCTGGGGCCAACGTCCTGACTTTC. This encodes CASSLGYSGANVLTF. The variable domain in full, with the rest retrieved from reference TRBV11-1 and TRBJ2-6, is EAEVAQSPRYKITEKSQAVAFWCDPISGHATLYWYRQILGQGPELLVQFQDESVVDDSQLPKDRFSAERLKGVDSTLKIQPAELGDSAMYLCASSLGYSGANVLTFGAGSRLTVL.

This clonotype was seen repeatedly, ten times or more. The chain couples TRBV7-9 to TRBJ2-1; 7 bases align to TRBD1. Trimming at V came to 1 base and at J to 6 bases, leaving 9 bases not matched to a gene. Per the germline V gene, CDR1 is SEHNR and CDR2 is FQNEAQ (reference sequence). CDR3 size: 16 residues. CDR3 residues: CASSLEGQGDINEQFF. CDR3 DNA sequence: TGTGCCAGCAGCTTAGAGGGGCAGGGGGATATCAATGAGCAGTTCTTC.

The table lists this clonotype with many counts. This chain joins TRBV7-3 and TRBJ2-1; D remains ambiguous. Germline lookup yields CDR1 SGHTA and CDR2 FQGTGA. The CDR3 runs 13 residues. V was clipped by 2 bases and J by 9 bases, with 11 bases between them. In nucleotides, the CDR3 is TGTGCCAGCAGCTTAGTAATAGCCGGTGAGCAGTTCTTC. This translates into CASSLVIAGEQFF.

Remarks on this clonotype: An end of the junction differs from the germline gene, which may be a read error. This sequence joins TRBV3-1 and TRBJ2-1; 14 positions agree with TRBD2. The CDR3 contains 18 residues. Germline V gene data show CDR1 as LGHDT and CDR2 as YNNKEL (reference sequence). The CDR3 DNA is TGTGCCAGCTGCCAAGATCCGACTAGCGGGGGGGCCTACAATGAGCAGTTCTTC. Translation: CASCQDPTSGGAYNEQFF.

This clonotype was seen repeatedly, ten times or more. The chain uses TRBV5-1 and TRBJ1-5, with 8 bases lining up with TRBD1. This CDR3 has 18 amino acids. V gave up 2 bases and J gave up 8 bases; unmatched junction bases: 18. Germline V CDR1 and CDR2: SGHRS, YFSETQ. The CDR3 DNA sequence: TGCGCCAGCAGCTTTAGGTGGCGGACAGGGTCAGGTAGAGAGCCCCAGCATTTT. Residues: CASSFRWRTGSGREPQHF.

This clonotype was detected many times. DNA of the CDR3: TGTGCCAGCAGCCCTGGACAGGGGTCATATAATTCACCCCTCCACTTT. Encoded protein: CASSPGQGSYNSPLHF. This chain links TRBV9 with TRBJ1-6, with 9 positions matching TRBD1. This CDR3 is 16 amino acids long. Trimming cost V 4 bases and J 4 bases; bases outside gene matches: 6. In germline, CDR1 is SGDLS, CDR2 YYNGEE.